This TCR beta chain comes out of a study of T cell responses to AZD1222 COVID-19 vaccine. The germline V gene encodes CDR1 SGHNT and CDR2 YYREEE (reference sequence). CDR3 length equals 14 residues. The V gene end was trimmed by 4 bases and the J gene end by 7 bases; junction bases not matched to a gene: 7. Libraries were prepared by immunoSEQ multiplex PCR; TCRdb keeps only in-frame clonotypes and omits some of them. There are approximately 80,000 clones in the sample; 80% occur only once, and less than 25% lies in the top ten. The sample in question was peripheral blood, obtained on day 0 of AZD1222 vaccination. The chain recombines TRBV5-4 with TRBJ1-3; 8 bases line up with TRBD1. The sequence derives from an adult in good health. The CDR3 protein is CASSPQGGSNTIYF. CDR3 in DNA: TGTGCCAGCAGCCCACAGGGGGGCTCTAACACCATATATTTT. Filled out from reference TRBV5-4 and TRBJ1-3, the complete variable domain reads ETGVTQSPTHLIKTRGQQVTLRCSSQSGHNTVSWYQQALGQGPQFIFQYYREEENGRGNFPPRFSGLQFPNYSSELNVNALELDDSALYLCASSPQGGSNTIYFGEGSWLTVV.